The present TCR beta chain was sequenced within a study of identical twins. Study-wide points: Cord blood's abundant beta clonotypes had fewer insertions, unlike memory repertoires.

This clonotype was recorded at least ten times. Its antigen is still unknown. The V end lost 4 bases, the J end lost 2 bases, and 12 bases lay between the germline ends. Looked up from germline, CDR1 is SGHRS and CDR2 is YFSETQ. CDR3 length: 14 residues. TCRdb reanalysed the 5' RACE reads using MiXCR and keeps one entry per CDR3 protein. Among 690,000 or so distinct CDR3 sequences listed, 8.6% were seen once. These data were also filed under a second study, of yellow fever vaccine responses in identical twins. In that study: Reportedly, the response of twins' T cells to the vaccine seemed partly convergent, partly personalized.

Material: PBMCs. The chain recombines TRBV5-1 with TRBJ2-5; tentatively, D is TRBD1 (6 bases). The origin of this receptor is a woman aged 18-29 years in good health. The CDR3 DNA is TGCGCCAGCAGCAGAACAGGGCTACAAGAGACCCAGTACTTC. The encoded protein is CASSRTGLQETQYF. The variable domain in full, with the rest retrieved from reference TRBV5-1 and TRBJ2-5, is KAGVTQTPRYLIKTRGQQVTLSCSPISGHRSVSWYQQTPGQGLQFLFEYFSETQRNKGNFPGRFSGRQFSNSRSEMNVSTLELGDSALYLCASSRTGLQETQYFGPGTRLLVL.